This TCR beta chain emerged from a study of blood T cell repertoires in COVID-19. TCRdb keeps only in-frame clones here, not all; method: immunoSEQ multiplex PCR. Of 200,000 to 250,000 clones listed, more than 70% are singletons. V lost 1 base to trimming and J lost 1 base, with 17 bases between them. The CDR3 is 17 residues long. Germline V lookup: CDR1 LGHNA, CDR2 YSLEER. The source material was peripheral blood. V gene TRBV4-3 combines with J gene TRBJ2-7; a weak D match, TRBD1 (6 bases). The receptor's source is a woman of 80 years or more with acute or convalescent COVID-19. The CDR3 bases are TGCGCCAGCAGCCAAGCCCACCAGGGGCCCATTTCCTACGAGCAGTACTTC. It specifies CASSQAHQGPISYEQYF.